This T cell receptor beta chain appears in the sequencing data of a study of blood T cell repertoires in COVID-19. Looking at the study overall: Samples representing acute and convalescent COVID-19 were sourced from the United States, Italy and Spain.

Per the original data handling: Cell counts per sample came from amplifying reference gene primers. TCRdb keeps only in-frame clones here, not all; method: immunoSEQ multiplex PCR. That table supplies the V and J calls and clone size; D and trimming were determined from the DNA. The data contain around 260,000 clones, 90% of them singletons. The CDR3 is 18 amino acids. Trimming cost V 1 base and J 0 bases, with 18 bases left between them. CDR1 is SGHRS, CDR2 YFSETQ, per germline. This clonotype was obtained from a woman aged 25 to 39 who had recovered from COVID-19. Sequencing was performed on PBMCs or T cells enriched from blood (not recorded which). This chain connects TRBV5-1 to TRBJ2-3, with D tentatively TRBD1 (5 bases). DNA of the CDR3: TGCGCCAGCAGCTTGCTTTCCCAACAGGCCTACAGCACAGATACGCAGTATTTT. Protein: CASSLLSQQAYSTDTQYF.